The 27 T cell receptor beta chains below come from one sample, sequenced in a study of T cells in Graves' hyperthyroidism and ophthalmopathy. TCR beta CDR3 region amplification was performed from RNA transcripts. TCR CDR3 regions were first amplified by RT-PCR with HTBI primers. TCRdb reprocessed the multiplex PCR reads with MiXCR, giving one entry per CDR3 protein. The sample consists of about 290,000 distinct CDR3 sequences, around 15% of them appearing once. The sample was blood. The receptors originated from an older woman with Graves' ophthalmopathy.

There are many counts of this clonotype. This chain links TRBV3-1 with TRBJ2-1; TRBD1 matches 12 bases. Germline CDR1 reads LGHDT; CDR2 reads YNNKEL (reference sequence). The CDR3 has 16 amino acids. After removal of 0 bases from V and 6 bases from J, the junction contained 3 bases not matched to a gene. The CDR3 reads CASSQEGQGAGNEQFF. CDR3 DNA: TGTGCCAGCAGCCAAGAGGGACAGGGGGCAGGCAATGAGCAGTTCTTC.

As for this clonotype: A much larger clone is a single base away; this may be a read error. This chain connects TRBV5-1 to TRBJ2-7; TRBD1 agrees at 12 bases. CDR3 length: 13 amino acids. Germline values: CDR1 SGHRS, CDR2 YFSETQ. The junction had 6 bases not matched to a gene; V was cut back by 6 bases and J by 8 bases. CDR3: CASMGQGANQQYF. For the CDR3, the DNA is TGCGCCAGCATGGGACAGGGGGCGAACCAGCAGTACTTC.

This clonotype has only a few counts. The CDR3 nucleotides read TGCAGTGTAAGGGGTGCCTATGAGCAGTTCTTC. Translation: CSVRGAYEQFF. The genes are TRBV20-1 and TRBJ2-1; D might be TRBD1 (5 bases). The CDR3 runs to 11 residues. Germline V gives CDR1 DFQATT, CDR2 SNEGSKA (reference sequence). V was pared by 7 bases and J by 8 bases, with 12 bases between.

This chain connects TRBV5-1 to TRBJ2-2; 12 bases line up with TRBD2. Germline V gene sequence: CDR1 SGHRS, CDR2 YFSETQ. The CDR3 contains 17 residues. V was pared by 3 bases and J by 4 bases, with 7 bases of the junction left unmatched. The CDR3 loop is CASSWLAGGPGTGELFF. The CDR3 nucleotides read TGCGCCAGCAGCTGGCTAGCGGGAGGGCCTGGCACCGGGGAGCTGTTTTTT.

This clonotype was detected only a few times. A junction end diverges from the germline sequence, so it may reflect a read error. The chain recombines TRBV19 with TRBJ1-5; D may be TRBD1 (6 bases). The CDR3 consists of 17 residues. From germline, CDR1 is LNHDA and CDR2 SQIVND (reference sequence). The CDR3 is CASSPNGQTLYLQSQHF. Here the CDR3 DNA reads TGTGCCAGTAGTCCGAACGGACAGACCCTTTACCTTCAGTCCCAGCATTTT.

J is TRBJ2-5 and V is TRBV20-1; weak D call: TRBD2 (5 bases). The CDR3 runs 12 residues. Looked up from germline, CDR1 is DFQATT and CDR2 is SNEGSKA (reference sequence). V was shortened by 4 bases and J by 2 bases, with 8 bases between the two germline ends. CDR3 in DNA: TGCAGTGCTATAGGGAGACAAGAGACCCAGTACTTC. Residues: CSAIGRQETQYF.

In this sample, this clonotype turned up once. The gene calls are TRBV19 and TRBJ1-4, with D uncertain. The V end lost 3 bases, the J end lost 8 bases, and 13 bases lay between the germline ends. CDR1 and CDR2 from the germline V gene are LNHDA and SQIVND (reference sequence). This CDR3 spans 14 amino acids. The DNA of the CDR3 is TGTGCCAGTAGTATGGGCAGACGCCCCGAAAAACTGTTTTTT. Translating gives CASSMGRRPEKLFF.

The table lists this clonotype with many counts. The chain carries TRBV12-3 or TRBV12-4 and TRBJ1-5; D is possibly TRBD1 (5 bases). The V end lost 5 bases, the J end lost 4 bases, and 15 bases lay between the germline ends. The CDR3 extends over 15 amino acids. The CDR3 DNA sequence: TGTGCCAGCAGTCGCGACAGAGCCACAAATCAGCCCCAGCATTTT. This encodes CASSRDRATNQPQHF.

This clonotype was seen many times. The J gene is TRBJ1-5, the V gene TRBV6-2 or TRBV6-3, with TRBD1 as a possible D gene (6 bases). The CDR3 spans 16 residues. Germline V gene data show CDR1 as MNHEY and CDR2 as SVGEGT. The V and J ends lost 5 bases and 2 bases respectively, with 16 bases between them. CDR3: CASSPQGSARNQPQHF. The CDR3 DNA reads TGTGCCAGCAGTCCGCAGGGGTCAGCCCGCAATCAGCCCCAGCATTTT.

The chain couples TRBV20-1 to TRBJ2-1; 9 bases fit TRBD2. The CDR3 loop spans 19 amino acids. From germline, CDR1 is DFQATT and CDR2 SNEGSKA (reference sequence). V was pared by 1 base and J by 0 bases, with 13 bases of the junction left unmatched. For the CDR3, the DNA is TGCAGTGCTAGAGTATATGGGACTAGCCGATCGAGCTCCTACAATGAGCAGTTCTTC. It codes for CSARVYGTSRSSSYNEQFF.

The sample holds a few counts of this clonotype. CDR3 residues: CASSIFLGTGTGNEQFF. The CDR3 bases are TGTGCCAGTAGTATTTTTTTGGGGACAGGGACTGGCAATGAGCAGTTCTTC. The chain links TRBV19 to TRBJ2-1; 9 bases fit TRBD1. The CDR3 is made up of 17 amino acids. The J segment lost 6 bases and the V segment lost 3 bases, leaving 12 bases of the junction unmatched. Looked up from germline, CDR1 is LNHDA and CDR2 is SQIVND (reference sequence).

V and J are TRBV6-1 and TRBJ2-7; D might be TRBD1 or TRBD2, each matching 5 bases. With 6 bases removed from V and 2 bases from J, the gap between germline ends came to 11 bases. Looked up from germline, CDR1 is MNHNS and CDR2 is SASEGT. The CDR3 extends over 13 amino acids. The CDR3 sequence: CASRILGAYEQYF. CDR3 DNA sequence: TGTGCCAGCAGAATACTAGGGGCCTACGAGCAGTACTTC.

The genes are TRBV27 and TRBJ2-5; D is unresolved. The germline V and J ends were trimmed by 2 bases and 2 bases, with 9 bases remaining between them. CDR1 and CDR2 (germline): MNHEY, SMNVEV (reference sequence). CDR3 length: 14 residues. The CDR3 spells CASSLRETQETQYF. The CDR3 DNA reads TGTGCCAGCAGTTTAAGGGAAACACAAGAGACCCAGTACTTC.

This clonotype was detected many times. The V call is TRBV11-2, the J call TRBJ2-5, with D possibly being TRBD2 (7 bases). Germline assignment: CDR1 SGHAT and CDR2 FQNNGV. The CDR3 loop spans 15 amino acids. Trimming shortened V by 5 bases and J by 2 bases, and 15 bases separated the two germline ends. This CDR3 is CASSPWGGRQETQYF. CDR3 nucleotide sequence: TGTGCCAGCAGCCCGTGGGGGGGGCGGCAAGAGACCCAGTACTTC. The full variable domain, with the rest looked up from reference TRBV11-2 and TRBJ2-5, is EAGVAQSPRYKIIEKRQSVAFWCNPISGHATLYWYQQILGQGPKLLIQFQNNGVVDDSQLPKDRFSAERLKGVDSTLKIQPAKLEDSAVYLCASSPWGGRQETQYFGPGTRLLVL.

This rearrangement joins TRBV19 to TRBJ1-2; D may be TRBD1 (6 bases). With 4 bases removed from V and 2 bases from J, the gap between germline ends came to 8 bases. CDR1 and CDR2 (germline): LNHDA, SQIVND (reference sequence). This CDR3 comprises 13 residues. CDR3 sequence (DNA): TGTGCCAGTAGTAGGAGGGGGAACTATGGCTACACCTTC. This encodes CASSRRGNYGYTF.

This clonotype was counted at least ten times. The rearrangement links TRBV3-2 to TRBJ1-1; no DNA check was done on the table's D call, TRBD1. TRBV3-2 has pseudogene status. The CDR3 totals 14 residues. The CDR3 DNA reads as TGTGCCAGCAGCCAATTGACAGGGGACACTGAAGCTTTCTTT. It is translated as CASSQLTGDTEAFF.

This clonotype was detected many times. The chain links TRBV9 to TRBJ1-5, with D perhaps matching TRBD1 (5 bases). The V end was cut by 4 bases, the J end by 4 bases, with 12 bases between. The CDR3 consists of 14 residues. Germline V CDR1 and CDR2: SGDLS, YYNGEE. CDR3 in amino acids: CASSPGMGNQPQHF. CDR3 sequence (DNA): TGTGCCAGCAGCCCAGGGATGGGGAATCAGCCCCAGCATTTT.

The CDR3 protein is CASSLIGQGASDTQYF. The CDR3 nucleotides read TGTGCCAGCAGTTTAATAGGACAGGGGGCGTCAGATACGCAGTATTTT. This chain joins TRBV28 and TRBJ2-3, with 11 bases lining up with TRBD1. Germline V CDR1 and CDR2: MDHEN, SYDVKM. V gave up 2 bases and J gave up 4 bases; unmatched junction bases: 5. The CDR3 spans 16 residues.

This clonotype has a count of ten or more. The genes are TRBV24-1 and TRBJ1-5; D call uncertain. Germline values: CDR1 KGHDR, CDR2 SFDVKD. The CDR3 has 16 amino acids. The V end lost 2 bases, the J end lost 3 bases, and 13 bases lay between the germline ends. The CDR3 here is CATSDSDRASNQPQHF. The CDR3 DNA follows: TGTGCCACCAGTGATTCAGATCGGGCTTCCAATCAGCCCCAGCATTTT.

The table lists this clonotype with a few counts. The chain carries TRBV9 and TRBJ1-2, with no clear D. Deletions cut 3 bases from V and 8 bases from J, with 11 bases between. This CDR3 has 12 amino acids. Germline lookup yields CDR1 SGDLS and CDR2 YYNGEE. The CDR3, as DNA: TGTGCCAGCAGCGCCGGTCTGGAGGGCTACACCTTC. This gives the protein CASSAGLEGYTF.

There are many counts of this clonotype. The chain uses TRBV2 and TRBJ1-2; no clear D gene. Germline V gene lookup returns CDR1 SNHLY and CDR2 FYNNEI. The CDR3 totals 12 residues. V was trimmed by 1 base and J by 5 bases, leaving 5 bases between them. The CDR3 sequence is CASSEDEYGYTF. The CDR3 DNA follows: TGTGCCAGCAGTGAAGACGAGTATGGCTACACCTTC.

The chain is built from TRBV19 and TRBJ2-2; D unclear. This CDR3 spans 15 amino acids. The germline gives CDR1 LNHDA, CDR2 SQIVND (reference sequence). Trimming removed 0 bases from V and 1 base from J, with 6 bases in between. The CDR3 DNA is TGTGCCAGTAGTATAGAGTCCTGGAACACCGGGGAGCTGTTTTTT. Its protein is CASSIESWNTGELFF.

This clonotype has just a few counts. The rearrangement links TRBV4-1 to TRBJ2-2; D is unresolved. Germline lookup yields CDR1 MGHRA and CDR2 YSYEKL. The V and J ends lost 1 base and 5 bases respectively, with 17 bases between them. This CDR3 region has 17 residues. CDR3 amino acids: CASSQARLADGTGELFF. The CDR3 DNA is TGCGCCAGCAGCCAAGCCCGGCTGGCGGATGGAACCGGGGAGCTGTTTTTT.

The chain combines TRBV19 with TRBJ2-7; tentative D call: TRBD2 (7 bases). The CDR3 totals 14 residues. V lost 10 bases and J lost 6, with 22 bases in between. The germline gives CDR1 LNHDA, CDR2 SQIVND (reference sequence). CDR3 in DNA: TGTGCCACCTCCCTAGTCGGGAGGACAGTCGAGCAGTACTTC. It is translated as CATSLVGRTVEQYF.

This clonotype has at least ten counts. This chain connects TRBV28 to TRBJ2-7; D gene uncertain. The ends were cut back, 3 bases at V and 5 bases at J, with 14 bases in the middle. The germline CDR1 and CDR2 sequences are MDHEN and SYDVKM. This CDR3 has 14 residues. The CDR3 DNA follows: TGTGCCAGCAGTTTTTCTACCGGATTCGACGAGCAGTACTTC. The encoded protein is CASSFSTGFDEQYF. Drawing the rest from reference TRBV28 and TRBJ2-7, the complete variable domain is DVKVTQSSRYLVKRTGEKVFLECVQDMDHENMFWYRQDPGLGLRLIYFSYDVKMKEKGDIPEGYSVSREKKERFSLILESASTNQTSMYLCASSFSTGFDEQYFGPGTRLTVT.

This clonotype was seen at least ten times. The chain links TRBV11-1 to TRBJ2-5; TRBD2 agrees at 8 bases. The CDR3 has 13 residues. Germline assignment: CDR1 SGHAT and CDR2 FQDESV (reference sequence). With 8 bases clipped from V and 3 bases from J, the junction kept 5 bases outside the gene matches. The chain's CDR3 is CASSERGKETQYF. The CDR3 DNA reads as TGTGCCAGCTCCGAGCGGGGGAAAGAGACCCAGTACTTC.

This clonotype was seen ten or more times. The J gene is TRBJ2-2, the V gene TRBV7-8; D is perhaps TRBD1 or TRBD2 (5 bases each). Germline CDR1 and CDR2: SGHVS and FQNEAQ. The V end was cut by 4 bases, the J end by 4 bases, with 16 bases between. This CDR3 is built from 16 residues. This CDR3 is CASSWLGPSSTGELFF. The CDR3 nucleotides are TGTGCCAGCAGCTGGCTGGGACCGTCGAGCACCGGGGAGCTGTTTTTT.